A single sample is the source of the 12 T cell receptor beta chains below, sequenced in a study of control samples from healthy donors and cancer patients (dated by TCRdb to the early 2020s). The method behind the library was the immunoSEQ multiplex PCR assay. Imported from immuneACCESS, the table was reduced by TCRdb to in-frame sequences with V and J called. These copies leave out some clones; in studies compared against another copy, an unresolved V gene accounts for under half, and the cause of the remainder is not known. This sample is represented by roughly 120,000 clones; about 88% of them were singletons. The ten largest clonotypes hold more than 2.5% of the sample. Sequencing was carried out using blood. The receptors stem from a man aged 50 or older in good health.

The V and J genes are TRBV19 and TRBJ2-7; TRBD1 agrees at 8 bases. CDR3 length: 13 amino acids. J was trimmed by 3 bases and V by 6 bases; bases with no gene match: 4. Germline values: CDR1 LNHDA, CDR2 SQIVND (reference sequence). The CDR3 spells CASSPGGGYEQYF. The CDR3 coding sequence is TGTGCCAGTAGCCCAGGGGGCGGCTACGAGCAGTACTTC. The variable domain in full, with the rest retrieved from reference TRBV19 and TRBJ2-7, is DGGITQSPKYLFRKEGQNVTLSCEQNLNHDAMYWYRQDPGQGLRLIYYSQIVNDFQKGDIAEGYSVSREKKESFPLTVTSAQKNPTAFYLCASSPGGGYEQYFGPGTRLTVT.

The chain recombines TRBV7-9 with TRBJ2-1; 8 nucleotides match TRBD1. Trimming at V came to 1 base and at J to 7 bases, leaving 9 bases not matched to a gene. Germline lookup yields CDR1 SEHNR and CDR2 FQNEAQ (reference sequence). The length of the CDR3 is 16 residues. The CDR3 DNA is TGTGCCAGCAGCTTAGTTGGCAGGGGGCCCATTAATGAGCAGTTCTTC. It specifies CASSLVGRGPINEQFF.

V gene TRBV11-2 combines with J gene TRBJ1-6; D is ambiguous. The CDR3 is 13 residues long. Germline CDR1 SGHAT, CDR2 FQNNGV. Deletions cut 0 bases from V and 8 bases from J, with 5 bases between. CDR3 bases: TGTGCCAGCAGCTTAGATGGGTATTCACCCCTCCACTTT. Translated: CASSLDGYSPLHF.

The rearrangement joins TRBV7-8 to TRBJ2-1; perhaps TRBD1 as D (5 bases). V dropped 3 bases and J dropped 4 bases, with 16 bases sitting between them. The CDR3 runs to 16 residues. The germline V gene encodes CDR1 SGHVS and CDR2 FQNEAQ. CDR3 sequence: CASSFDRPTIYNEQFF. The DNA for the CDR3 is TGTGCCAGCAGCTTCGACAGACCTACTATTTACAATGAGCAGTTCTTC.

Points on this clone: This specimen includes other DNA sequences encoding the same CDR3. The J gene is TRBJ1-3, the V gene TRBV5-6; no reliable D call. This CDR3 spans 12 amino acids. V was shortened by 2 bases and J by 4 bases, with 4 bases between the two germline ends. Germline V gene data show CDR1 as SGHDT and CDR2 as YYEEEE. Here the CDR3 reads CASSLSGNTIYF. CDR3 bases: TGTGCCAGCAGCTTATCCGGAAACACCATATATTTT.

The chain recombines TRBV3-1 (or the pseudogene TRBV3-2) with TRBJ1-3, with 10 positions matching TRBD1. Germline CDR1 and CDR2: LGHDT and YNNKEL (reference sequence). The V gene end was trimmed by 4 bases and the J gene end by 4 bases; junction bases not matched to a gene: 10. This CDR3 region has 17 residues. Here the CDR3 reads CASSPLDRGRGGNTIYF. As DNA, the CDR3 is TGTGCCAGCAGCCCCTTAGACAGGGGGCGAGGGGGAAACACCATATATTTT.

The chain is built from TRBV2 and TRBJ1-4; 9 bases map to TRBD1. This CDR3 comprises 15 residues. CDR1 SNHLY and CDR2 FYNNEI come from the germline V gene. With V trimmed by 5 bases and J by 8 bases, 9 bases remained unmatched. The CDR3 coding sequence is TGTGCCAGCAGTAGAGAACAGGGGGCACAGGAAAAACTGTTTTTT. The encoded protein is CASSREQGAQEKLFF.

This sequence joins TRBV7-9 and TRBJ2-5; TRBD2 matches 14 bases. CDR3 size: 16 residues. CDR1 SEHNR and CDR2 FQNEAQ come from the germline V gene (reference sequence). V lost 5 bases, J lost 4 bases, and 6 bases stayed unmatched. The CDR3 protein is CASSGRTSGGRETQYF. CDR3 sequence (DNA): TGTGCCAGCAGCGGTAGGACTAGCGGGGGGAGAGAGACCCAGTACTTC. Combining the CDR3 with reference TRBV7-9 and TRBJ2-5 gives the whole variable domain DTGVSQNPRHKITKRGQNVTFRCDPISEHNRLYWYRQTLGQGPEFLTYFQNEAQLEKSRLLSDRFSAERPKGSFSTLEIQRTEQGDSAMYLCASSGRTSGGRETQYFGPGTRLLVL.

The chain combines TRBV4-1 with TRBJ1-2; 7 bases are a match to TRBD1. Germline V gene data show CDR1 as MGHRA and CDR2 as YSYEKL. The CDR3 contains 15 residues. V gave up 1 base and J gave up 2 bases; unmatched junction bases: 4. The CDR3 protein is CASSQAPQGNYGYTF. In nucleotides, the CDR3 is TGCGCCAGCAGCCAAGCCCCACAGGGGAACTATGGCTACACCTTC.

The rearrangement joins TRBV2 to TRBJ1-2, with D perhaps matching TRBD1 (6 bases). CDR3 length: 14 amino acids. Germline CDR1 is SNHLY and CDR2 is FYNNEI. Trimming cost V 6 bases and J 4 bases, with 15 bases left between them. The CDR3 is CASRHYDRTYGYTF. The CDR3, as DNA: TGTGCCAGCAGGCACTACGACAGGACCTATGGCTACACCTTC.

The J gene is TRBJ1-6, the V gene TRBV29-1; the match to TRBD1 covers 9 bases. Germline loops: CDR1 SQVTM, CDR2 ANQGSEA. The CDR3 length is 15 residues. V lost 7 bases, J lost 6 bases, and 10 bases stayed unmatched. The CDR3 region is CSARQGDPINSPLHF. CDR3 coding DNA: TGCAGCGCCAGACAGGGGGACCCAATTAATTCACCCCTCCACTTT.

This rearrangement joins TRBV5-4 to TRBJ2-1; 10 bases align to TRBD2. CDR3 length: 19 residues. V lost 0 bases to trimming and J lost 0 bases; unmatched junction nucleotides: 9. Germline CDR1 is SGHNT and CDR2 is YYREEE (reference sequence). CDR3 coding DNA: TGTGCCAGCAGCTTGGGGGGACTAGCGCCCCCCAGCTCCTACAATGAGCAGTTCTTC. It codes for CASSLGGLAPPSSYNEQFF.